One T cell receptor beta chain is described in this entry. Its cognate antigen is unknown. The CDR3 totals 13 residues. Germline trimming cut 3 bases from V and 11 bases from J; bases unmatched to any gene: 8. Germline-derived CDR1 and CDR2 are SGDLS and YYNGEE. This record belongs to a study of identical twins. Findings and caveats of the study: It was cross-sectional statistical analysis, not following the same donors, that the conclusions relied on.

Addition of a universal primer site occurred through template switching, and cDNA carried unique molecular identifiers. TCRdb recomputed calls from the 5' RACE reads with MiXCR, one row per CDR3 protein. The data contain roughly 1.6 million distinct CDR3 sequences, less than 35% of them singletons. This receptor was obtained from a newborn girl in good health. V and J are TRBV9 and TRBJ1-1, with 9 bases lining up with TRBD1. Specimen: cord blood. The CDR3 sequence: CASSDWTGAGAFF. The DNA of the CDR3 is TGTGCCAGCAGCGACTGGACAGGGGCTGGCGCTTTCTTT.